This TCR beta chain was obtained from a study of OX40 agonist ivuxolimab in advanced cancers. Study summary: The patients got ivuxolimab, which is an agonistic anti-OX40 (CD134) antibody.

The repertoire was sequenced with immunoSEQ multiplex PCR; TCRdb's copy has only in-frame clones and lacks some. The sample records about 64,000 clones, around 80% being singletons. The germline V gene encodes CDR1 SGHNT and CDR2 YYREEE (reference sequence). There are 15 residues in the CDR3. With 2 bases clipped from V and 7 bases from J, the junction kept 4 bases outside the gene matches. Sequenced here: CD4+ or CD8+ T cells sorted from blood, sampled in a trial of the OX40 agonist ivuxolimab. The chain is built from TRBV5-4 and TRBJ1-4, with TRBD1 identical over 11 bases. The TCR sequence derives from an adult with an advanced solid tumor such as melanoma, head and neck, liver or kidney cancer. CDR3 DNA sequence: TGTGCCAGCAGCTTAATCGGGACAGGGGGTGAAAAACTGTTTTTT. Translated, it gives CASSLIGTGGEKLFF. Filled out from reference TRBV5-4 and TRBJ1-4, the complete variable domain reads ETGVTQSPTHLIKTRGQQVTLRCSSQSGHNTVSWYQQALGQGPQFIFQYYREEENGRGNFPPRFSGLQFPNYSSELNVNALELDDSALYLCASSLIGTGGEKLFFGSGTQLSVL.